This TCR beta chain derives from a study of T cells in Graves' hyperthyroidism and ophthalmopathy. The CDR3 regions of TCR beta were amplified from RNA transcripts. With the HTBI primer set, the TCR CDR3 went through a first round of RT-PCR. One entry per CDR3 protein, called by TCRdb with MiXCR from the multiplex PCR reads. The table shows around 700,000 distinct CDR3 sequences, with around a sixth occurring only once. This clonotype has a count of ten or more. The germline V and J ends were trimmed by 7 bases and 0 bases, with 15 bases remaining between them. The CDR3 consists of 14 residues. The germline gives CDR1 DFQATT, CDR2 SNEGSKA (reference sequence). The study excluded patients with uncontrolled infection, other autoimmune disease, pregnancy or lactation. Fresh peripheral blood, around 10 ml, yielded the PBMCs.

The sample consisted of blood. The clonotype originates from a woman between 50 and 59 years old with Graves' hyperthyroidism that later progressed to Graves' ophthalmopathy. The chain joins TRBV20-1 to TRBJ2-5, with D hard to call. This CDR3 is CSVGPNLYQETQYF. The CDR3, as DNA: TGCAGTGTTGGGCCAAATTTGTACCAAGAGACCCAGTACTTC.